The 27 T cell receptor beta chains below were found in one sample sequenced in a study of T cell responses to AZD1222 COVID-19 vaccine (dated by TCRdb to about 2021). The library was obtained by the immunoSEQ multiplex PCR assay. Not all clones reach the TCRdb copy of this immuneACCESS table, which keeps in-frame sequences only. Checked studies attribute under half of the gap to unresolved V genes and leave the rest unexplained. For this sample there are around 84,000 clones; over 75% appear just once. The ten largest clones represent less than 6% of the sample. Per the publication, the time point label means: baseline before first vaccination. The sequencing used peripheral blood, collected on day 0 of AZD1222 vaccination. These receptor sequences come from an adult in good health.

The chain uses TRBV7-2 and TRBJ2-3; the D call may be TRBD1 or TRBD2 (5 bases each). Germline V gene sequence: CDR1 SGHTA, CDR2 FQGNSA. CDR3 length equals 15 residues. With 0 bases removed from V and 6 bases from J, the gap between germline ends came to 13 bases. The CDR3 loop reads CASSLAGSGTDTQYF. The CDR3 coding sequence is TGTGCCAGCAGCTTAGCCGGATCAGGGACCGATACGCAGTATTTT.

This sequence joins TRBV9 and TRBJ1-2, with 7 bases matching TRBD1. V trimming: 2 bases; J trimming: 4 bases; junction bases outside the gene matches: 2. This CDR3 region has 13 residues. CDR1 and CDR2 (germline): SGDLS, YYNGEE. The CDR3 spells CASSVGTAYGYTF. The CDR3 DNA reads TGTGCCAGCAGCGTCGGGACAGCCTATGGCTACACCTTC. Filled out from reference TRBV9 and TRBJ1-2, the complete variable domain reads DSGVTQTPKHLITATGQRVTLRCSPRSGDLSVYWYQQSLDQGLQFLIQYYNGEERAKGNILERFSAQQFPDLHSELNLSSLELGDSALYFCASSVGTAYGYTFGSGTRLTVV.

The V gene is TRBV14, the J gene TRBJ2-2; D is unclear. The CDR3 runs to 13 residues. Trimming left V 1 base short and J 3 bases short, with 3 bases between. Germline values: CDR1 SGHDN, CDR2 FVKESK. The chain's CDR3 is CASSQVYTGELFF. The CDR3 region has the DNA TGTGCCAGCAGCCAAGTGTACACCGGGGAGCTGTTTTTT.

CDR3: CASSTRGLQETQYF. CDR3 coding DNA: TGTGCCAGCAGTACGCGGGGCTTACAAGAGACCCAGTACTTC. J is TRBJ2-5 and V is TRBV2; D perhaps matches TRBD2 (6 bases). The CDR3 covers 14 residues. The V gene lost 5 bases and the J gene lost 2 bases, with 12 bases spanning the gap. Germline V lookup: CDR1 SNHLY, CDR2 FYNNEI.

CDR3 region: CASKDRVGQSQHF. Written as DNA, the CDR3 is TGTGCCAGCAAAGACCGCGTTGGCCAAAGCCAGCATTTT. This chain joins TRBV27 and TRBJ1-5; unclear D gene. Trimming stripped 7 bases from V and 12 bases from J, with 19 bases between. Germline lookup yields CDR1 MNHEY and CDR2 SMNVEV (reference sequence). The length of the CDR3 is 13 residues.

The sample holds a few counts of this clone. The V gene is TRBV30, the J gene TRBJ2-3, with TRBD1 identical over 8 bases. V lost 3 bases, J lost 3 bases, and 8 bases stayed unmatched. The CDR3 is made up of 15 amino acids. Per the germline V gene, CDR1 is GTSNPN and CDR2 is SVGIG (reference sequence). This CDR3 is CAWRRQGARTDTQYF. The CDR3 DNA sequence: TGTGCCTGGAGGCGGCAGGGGGCTCGGACAGATACGCAGTATTTT. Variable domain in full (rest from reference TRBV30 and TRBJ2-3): SQTIHQWPATLVQPVGSPLSLECTVEGTSNPNLYWYRQAAGRGLQLLFYSVGIGQISSEVPQNLSASRPQDRQFILSSKKLLLSDSGFYLCAWRRQGARTDTQYFGPGTRLTVL.

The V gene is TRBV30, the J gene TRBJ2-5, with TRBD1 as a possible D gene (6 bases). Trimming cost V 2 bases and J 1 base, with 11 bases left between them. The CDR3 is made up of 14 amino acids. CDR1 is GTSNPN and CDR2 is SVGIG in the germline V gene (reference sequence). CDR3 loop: CAWSFTGSQETQYF. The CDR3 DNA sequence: TGTGCCTGGAGTTTCACAGGGTCCCAAGAGACCCAGTACTTC.

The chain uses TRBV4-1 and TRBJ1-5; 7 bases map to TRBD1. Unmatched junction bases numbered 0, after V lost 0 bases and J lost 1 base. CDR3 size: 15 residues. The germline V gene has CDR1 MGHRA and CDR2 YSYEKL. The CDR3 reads CASSQEGQSNQPQHF. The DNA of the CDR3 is TGCGCCAGCAGCCAAGAGGGACAGAGCAATCAGCCCCAGCATTTT.

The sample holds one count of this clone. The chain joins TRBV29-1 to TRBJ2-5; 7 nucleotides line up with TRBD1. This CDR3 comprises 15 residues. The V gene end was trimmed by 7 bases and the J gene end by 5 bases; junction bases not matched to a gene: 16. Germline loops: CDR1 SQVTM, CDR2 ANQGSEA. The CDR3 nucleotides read TGCAGCGGGGGCCGGGACAGAGGTCCAATGGAGACCCAGTACTTC. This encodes CSGGRDRGPMETQYF.

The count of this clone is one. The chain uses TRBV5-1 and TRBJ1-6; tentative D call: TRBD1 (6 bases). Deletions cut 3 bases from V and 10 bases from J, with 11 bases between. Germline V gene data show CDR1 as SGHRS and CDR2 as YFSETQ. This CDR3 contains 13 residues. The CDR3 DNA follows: TGCGCCAGCAGCTCCTCGACAGGCTCACCCCTCCACTTT. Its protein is CASSSSTGSPLHF.

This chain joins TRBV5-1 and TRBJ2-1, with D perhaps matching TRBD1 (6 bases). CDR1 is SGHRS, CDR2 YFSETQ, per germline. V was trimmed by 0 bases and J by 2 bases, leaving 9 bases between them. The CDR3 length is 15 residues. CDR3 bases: TGCGCCAGCAGCTTGGAGGGGGATACCTACAATGAGCAGTTCTTC. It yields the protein CASSLEGDTYNEQFF. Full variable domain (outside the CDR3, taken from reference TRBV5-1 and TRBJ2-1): KAGVTQTPRYLIKTRGQQVTLSCSPISGHRSVSWYQQTPGQGLQFLFEYFSETQRNKGNFPGRFSGRQFSNSRSEMNVSTLELGDSALYLCASSLEGDTYNEQFFGPGTRLTVL.

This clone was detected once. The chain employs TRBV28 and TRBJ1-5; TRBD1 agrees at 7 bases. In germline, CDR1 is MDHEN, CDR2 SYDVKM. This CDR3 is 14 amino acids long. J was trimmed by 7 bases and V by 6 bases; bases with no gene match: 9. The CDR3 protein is CASSILTGDQPQHF. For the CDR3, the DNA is TGTGCCAGCAGCATCCTCACAGGGGACCAGCCCCAGCATTTT.

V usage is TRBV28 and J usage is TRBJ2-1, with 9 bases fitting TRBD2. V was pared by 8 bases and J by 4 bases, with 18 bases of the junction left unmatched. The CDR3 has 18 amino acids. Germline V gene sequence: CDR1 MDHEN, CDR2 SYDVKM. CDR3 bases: TGTGCCAGCGTCGCCAGCAGTTTTAGCGGGGGATTTTACAATGAGCAGTTCTTC. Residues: CASVASSFSGGFYNEQFF.

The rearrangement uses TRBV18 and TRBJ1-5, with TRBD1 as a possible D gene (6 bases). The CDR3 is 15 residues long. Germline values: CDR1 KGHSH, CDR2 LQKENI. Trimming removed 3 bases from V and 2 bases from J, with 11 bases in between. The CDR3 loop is CASSPPQGGNQPQHF. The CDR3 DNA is TGTGCCAGCTCACCTCCACAGGGCGGCAATCAGCCCCAGCATTTT.

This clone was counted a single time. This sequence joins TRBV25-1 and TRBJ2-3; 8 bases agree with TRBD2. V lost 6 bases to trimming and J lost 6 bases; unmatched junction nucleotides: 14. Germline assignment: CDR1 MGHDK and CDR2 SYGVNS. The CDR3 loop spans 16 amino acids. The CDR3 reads CASSAARAGGSDTQYF. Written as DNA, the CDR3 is TGTGCCAGCAGCGCCGCCCGGGCGGGAGGTTCTGATACGCAGTATTTT.

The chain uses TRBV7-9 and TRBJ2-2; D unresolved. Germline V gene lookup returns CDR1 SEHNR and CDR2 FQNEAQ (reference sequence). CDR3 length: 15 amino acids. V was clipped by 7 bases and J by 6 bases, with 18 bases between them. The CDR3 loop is CASTPGIGIPGELFF. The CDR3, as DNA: TGTGCCAGCACCCCCGGAATAGGGATACCCGGGGAGCTGTTTTTT.

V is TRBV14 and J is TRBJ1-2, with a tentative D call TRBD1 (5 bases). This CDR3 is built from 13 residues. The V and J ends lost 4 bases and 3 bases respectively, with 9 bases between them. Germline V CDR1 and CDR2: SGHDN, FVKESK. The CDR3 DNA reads TGTGCCAGCAGCCTCGGGACCGACTATGGCTACACCTTC. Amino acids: CASSLGTDYGYTF.

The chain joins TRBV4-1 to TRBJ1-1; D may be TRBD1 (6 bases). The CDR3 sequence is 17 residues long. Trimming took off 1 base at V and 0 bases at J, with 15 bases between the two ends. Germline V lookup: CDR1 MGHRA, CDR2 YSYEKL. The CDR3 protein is CASSQGAGVSMNTEAFF. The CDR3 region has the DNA TGCGCCAGCAGCCAAGGAGCAGGGGTTAGCATGAACACTGAAGCTTTCTTT.

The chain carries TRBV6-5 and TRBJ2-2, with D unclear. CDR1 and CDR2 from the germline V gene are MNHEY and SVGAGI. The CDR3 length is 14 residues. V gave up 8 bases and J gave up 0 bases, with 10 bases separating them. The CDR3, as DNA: TGTGCCAGCTCCCCGAAAACGAACACCGGGGAGCTGTTTTTT. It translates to CASSPKTNTGELFF.

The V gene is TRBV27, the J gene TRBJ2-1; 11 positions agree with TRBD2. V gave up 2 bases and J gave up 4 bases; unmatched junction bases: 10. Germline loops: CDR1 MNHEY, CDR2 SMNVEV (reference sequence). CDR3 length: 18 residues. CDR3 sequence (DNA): TGTGCCAGCAGTTTACGGCGCCTAGCGGGAGGATGGTACAATGAGCAGTTCTTC. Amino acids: CASSLRRLAGGWYNEQFF.

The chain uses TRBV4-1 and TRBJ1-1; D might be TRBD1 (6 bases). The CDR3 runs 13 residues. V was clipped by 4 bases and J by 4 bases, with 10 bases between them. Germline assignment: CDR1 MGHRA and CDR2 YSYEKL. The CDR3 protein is CASSRDRTTEAFF. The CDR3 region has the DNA TGCGCCAGCAGCCGAGACAGGACCACTGAAGCTTTCTTT.

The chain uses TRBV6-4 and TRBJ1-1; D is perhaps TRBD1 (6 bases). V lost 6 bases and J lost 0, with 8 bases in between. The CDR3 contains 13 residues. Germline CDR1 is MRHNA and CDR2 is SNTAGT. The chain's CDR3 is CASRDRMNTEAFF. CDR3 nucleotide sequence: TGTGCCAGCAGGGACAGAATGAACACTGAAGCTTTCTTT.

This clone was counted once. This CDR3 is CASRLQAIGNQPQHF. The DNA of the CDR3 is TGTGCCAGCAGACTCCAGGCGATCGGCAATCAGCCCCAGCATTTT. The V call is TRBV6-5, the J call TRBJ1-5; D unclear. The germline V gene encodes CDR1 MNHEY and CDR2 SVGAGI. Trimming pared 6 bases from V and 2 bases from J, leaving 14 bases between. CDR3 length equals 15 residues.

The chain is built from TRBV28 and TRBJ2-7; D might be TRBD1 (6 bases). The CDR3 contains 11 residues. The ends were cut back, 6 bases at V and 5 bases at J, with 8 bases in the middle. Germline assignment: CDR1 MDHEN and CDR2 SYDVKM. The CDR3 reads CASSGDNEQYF. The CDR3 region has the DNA TGTGCCAGCAGCGGGGACAACGAGCAGTACTTC.

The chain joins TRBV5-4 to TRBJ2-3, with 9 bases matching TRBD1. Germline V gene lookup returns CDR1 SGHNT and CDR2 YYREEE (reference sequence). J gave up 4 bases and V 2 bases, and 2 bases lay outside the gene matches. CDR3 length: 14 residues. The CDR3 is CASSLQGAADTQYF. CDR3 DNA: TGTGCCAGCAGCTTACAGGGGGCCGCAGATACGCAGTATTTT.

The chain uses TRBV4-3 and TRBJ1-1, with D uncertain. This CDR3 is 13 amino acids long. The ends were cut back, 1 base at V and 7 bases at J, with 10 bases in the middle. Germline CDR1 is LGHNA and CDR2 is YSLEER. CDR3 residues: CASSQVLRREAFF. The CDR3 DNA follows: TGCGCCAGCAGCCAAGTCCTTCGGCGTGAAGCTTTCTTT.

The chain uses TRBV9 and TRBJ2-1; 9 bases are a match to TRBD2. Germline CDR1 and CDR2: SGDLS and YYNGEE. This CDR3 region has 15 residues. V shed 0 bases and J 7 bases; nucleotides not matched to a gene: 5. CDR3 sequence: CASSVEAGGFNEQFF. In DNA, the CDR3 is TGTGCCAGCAGCGTAGAAGCGGGAGGATTTAATGAGCAGTTCTTC. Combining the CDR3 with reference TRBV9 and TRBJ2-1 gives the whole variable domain DSGVTQTPKHLITATGQRVTLRCSPRSGDLSVYWYQQSLDQGLQFLIQYYNGEERAKGNILERFSAQQFPDLHSELNLSSLELGDSALYFCASSVEAGGFNEQFFGPGTRLTVL.